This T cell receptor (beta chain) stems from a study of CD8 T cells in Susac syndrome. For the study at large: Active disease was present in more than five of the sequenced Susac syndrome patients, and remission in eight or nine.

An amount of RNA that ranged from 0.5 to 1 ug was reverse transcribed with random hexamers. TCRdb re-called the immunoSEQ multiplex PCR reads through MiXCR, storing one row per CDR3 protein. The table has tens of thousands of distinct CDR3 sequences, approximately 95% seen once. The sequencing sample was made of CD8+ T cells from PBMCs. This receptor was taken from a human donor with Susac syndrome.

CDR3 in amino acids: CASSPGQGKNYGYTF. In DNA, the CDR3 is TGTGCCAGCAGCCCAGGACAGGGGAAGAACTATGGCTACACCTTC. V is TRBV7-3 and J is TRBJ1-2; TRBD1 agrees at 9 bases. J was trimmed by 2 bases and V by 5 bases; bases with no gene match: 6. Germline CDR1 is SGHTA and CDR2 is FQGTGA. The CDR3 runs to 15 residues.